This note documents a single TCR beta chain sequence. The antigen is unknown. The record originates from a study of T cell responses to AZD1222 COVID-19 vaccine. Across the study: Researchers grouped second doses given at about 4 or about 12 weeks into one pool.

Assay: immunoSEQ multiplex PCR; the TCRdb copy retains only in-frame clones and omits some. The repertoire has tens of thousands of clones, roughly 87% of them found once; the top ten carry 4.5% to 6%. Overall study results and limits: The study found Spike-specific TCR breadth and depth rose after two AZD1222 doses. Clonal diversity may have been underestimated in mostly white British donors. Repertoire sampling occurred only after the peak T cell response.

Germline CDR1 and CDR2: LNHDA and SQIVND (reference sequence). This CDR3 spans 14 amino acids. V lost 3 bases and J lost 1, with 6 bases in between. V is TRBV19 and J is TRBJ2-2; D might be TRBD1 (5 bases). The origin of this receptor is an adult in good health. The specimen was peripheral blood, collected on day 0 of AZD1222 vaccination. The CDR3 DNA is TGTGCCAGTAGTATCAGGGAGAACACCGGGGAGCTGTTTTTT. This translates into CASSIRENTGELFF.